The sequence of this T cell receptor (beta chain) was determined in a study of T cells in Graves' hyperthyroidism and ophthalmopathy. Using RNA transcripts as the source, TCR beta CDR3 regions were amplified. An initial round of RT-PCR targeting the TCR CDR3 relied on the HTBI primer set. TCRdb fed the multiplex PCR reads into MiXCR, producing one record per CDR3 protein. The sample includes about 340,000 distinct CDR3 sequences, over 20% of them seen just once. This clonotype was counted at least ten times. The length of the CDR3 is 16 residues. Germline CDR1 is SGHRS and CDR2 is YFSETQ. V was clipped by 2 bases and J by 4 bases; unmatched bases: 5.

The specimen was blood. This receptor was taken from a woman aged 50 to 65 with Graves' hyperthyroidism. The chain combines TRBV5-1 with TRBJ2-1, with TRBD2 matching over 11 bases. The CDR3, as DNA: TGCGCCAGCAGCTTTCCCCCTAGCGGGGGGTACAATGAGCAGTTCTTC. As protein: CASSFPPSGGYNEQFF. Drawing the rest from reference TRBV5-1 and TRBJ2-1, the complete variable domain is KAGVTQTPRYLIKTRGQQVTLSCSPISGHRSVSWYQQTPGQGLQFLFEYFSETQRNKGNFPGRFSGRQFSNSRSEMNVSTLELGDSALYLCASSFPPSGGYNEQFFGPGTRLTVL.